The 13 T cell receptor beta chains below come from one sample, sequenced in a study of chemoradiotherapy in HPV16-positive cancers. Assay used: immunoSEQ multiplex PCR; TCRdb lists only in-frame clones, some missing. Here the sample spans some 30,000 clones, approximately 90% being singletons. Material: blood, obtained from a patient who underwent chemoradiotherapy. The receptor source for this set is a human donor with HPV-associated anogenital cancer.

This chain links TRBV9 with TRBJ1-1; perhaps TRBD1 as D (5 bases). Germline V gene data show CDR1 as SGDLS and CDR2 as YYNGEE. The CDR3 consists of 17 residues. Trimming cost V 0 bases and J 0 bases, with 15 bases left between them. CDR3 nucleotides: TGTGCCAGCAGCGTAGCTACGGGGCGGGGGATGAACACTGAAGCTTTCTTT. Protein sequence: CASSVATGRGMNTEAFF.

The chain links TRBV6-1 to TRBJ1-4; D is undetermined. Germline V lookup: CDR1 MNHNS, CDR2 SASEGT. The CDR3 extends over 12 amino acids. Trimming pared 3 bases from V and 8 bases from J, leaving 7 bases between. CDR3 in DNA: TGTGCCAGCAGTGAGGTAGAGGAAAAACTGTTTTTT. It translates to CASSEVEEKLFF.

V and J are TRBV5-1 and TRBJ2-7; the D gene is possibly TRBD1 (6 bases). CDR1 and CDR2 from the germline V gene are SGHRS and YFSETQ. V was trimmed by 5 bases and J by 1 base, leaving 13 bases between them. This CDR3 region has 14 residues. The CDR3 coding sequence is TGCGCCAGCAGTTCCACAGGGTCTTCCTACGAGCAGTACTTC. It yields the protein CASSSTGSSYEQYF.

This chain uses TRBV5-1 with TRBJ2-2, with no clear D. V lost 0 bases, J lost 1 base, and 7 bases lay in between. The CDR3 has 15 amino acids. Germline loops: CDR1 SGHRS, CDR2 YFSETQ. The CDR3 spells CASSLDIGNTGELFF. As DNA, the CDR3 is TGCGCCAGCAGCTTGGATATTGGGAACACCGGGGAGCTGTTTTTT.

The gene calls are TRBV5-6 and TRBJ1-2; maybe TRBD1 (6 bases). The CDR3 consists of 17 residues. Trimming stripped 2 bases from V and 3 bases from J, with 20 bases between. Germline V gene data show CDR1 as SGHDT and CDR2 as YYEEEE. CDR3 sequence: CASSLGGRGVGDYGYTF. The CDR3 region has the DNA TGTGCCAGCAGCTTAGGTGGCAGGGGAGTCGGCGACTATGGCTACACCTTC.

As DNA, the CDR3 is TGCGCCAGCAGCTTGGCGGGAAGTCGCATGAACACTGAAGCTTTCTTT. This encodes CASSLAGSRMNTEAFF. The J gene is TRBJ1-1, the V gene TRBV5-1; the D is unclear. V gave up 0 bases and J gave up 0 bases, with 12 bases separating them. Germline CDR1 is SGHRS and CDR2 is YFSETQ. CDR3 length equals 16 residues.

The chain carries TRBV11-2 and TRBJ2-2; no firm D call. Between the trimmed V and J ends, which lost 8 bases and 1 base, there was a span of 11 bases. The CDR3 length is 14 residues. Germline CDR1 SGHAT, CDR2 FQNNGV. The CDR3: CASSPLGNTGELFF. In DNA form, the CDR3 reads TGTGCCAGCTCTCCTCTCGGGAACACCGGGGAGCTGTTTTTT.

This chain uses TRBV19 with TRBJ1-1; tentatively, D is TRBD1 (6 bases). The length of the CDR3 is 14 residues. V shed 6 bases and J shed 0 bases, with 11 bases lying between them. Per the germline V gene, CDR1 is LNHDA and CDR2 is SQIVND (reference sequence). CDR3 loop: CASRHTGMNTEAFF. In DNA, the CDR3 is TGTGCCAGTAGGCACACAGGGATGAACACTGAAGCTTTCTTT.

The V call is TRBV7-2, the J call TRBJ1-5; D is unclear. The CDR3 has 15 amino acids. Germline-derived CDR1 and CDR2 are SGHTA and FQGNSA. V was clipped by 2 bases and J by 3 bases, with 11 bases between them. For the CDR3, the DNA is TGTGCCAGCAGCTTAAGCGTCGCAGTCAATCAGCCCCAGCATTTT. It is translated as CASSLSVAVNQPQHF.

CDR3 sequence reads: CASSSLDRTGSYEQYF. The CDR3 DNA is TGTGCCAGCAGCTCGCTGGACAGGACGGGCTCCTACGAGCAGTACTTC. This chain uses TRBV11-2 with TRBJ2-7; 7 bases fit TRBD1. This CDR3 is built from 16 residues. After removal of 4 bases from V and 0 bases from J, the junction contained 9 bases not matched to a gene. Germline assignment: CDR1 SGHAT and CDR2 FQNNGV. Full variable domain (remainder filled in from reference TRBV11-2 and TRBJ2-7): EAGVAQSPRYKIIEKRQSVAFWCNPISGHATLYWYQQILGQGPKLLIQFQNNGVVDDSQLPKDRFSAERLKGVDSTLKIQPAKLEDSAVYLCASSSLDRTGSYEQYFGPGTRLTVT.

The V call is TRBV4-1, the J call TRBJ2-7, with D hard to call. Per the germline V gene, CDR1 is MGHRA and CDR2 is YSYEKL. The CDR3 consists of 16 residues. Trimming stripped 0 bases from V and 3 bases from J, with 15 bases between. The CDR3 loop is CASSQEGSGKFYEQYF. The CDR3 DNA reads TGCGCCAGCAGCCAAGAAGGATCAGGCAAATTCTACGAGCAGTACTTC.

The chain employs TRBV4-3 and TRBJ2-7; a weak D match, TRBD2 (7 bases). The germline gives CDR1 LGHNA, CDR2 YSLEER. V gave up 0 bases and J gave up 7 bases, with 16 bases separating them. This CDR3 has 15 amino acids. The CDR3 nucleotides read TGCGCCAGCAGCCAAGATGGGGGGGCTGAGAGGGAGCAGTACTTC. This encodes CASSQDGGAEREQYF.

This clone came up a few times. The CDR3 here is CASSRTGNNSPLHF. The DNA for the CDR3 is TGCGCCAGCAGCCGGACAGGGAACAATTCACCCCTCCACTTT. The chain combines TRBV5-1 with TRBJ1-6, with 8 positions matching TRBD1. Germline CDR1 reads SGHRS; CDR2 reads YFSETQ. J lost 7 bases, V lost 4 bases, and 4 bases had no gene match. The CDR3 totals 14 residues.